A single sample gave rise to the 21 T cell receptor beta chains below, sequenced in a study. TCRdb reprocessed the RT-PCR reads with MiXCR, giving one entry per CDR3 protein. The sample includes about 700,000 distinct CDR3 sequences, 14% of them seen just once. Sequences were obtained from memory CD4+ T cells from blood. These receptors were taken from a female donor in good health, serving as a healthy control.

This clonotype has just a few counts. The rearrangement joins TRBV5-1 to TRBJ2-1; 16 bases match TRBD2. J lost 2 bases, V lost 2 bases, and 4 bases had no gene match. The CDR3 extends over 18 amino acids. Germline V gene data show CDR1 as SGHRS and CDR2 as YFSETQ. In DNA form, the CDR3 reads TGCGCCAGCAGCTTATCCGGGACTAGCGGGGGGGCCTACAATGAGCAGTTCTTC. It yields the protein CASSLSGTSGGAYNEQFF.

The gene calls are TRBV20-1 and TRBJ1-5, with TRBD1 identical over 9 bases. Germline CDR1 is DFQATT and CDR2 is SNEGSKA (reference sequence). J lost 6 bases, V lost 5 bases, and 8 bases had no gene match. The CDR3 has 14 amino acids. The CDR3 reads CSAVPGQGGQPQHF. In nucleotides, the CDR3 is TGCAGTGCTGTGCCGGGACAGGGCGGTCAGCCCCAGCATTTT.

This clonotype was recorded a few times. The J gene is TRBJ1-2, the V gene TRBV7-3; 8 positions agree with TRBD1. Germline-derived CDR1 and CDR2 are SGHTA and FQGTGA. V lost 2 bases and J lost 7; bases outside the gene matches: 6. There are 14 residues in the CDR3. CDR3 region: CASSLQGAAGGYTF. The CDR3 coding sequence is TGTGCCAGCAGCTTACAGGGGGCTGCTGGTGGCTACACCTTC.

The chain carries TRBV7-9 and TRBJ2-1; 8 bases map to TRBD1. CDR1 SEHNR and CDR2 FQNEAQ come from the germline V gene (reference sequence). The CDR3 is 14 residues long. V dropped 2 bases and J dropped 7; count of bases not matched to a gene: 4. The CDR3 nucleotides read TGTGCCAGCAGCTTACAGGGGGCGCAGAATGAGCAGTTCTTC. Its protein product is CASSLQGAQNEQFF. Complete variable domain (other parts from reference TRBV7-9 and TRBJ2-1): DTGVSQNPRHKITKRGQNVTFRCDPISEHNRLYWYRQTLGQGPEFLTYFQNEAQLEKSRLLSDRFSAERPKGSFSTLEIQRTEQGDSAMYLCASSLQGAQNEQFFGPGTRLTVL.

The chain recombines TRBV28 with TRBJ1-2; D uncertain. Trimming removed 7 bases from V and 8 bases from J, with 11 bases in between. Looked up from germline, CDR1 is MDHEN and CDR2 is SYDVKM. The CDR3 sequence is 11 residues long. CDR3 in DNA: TGTGCCAGCAATAGAGGGAGGGGCTACACCTTC. This codes for CASNRGRGYTF.

This clonotype was recorded a few times. The rearrangement joins TRBV15 to TRBJ1-2; TRBD1 agrees at 8 bases. The CDR3 runs 15 residues. V shed 3 bases and J 1 base; nucleotides not matched to a gene: 4. Germline CDR1 LNHNV, CDR2 YYDKDF (reference sequence). The CDR3, as DNA: TGTGCCACCAGCAGCGGGACAGGAGATAACTATGGCTACACCTTC. Protein: CATSSGTGDNYGYTF.

This clonotype was seen a handful of times. The chain employs TRBV6-6 and TRBJ2-1; D is ambiguous. The CDR3 covers 14 residues. The V end was cut by 8 bases, the J end by 0 bases, with 11 bases between. CDR1 and CDR2 from the germline V gene are MNHNY and SVGAGI (reference sequence). CDR3 sequence (DNA): TGTGCCAGCTCGCCGAATTACTCCTACAATGAGCAGTTCTTC. Its protein product is CASSPNYSYNEQFF.

The table lists this clonotype with many counts. V gene TRBV11-2 combines with J gene TRBJ2-7; D gene unclear. Germline V CDR1 and CDR2: SGHAT, FQNNGV. V was trimmed by 1 base and J by 2 bases, leaving 15 bases between them. The CDR3 covers 16 residues. The CDR3 DNA sequence: TGTGCCAGCAGCTTAGCCACCTGGCCCGGAACCTACGAGCAGTACTTC. Translated, it gives CASSLATWPGTYEQYF.

This clonotype was found a few times. The V and J genes are TRBV12-3 or TRBV12-4 and TRBJ2-7; D tentatively fits TRBD1 or TRBD2 (5 bases each). The CDR3 is 16 amino acids. The V gene lost 10 bases and the J gene lost 3 bases, with 25 bases spanning the gap. This CDR3 is CAISGLLWTPNYEQYF. The CDR3 DNA follows: TGTGCCATCAGCGGCCTCTTATGGACACCGAACTACGAGCAGTACTTC.

The chain is built from TRBV5-1 and TRBJ1-5; D perhaps matches TRBD1 (5 bases). The germline CDR1 and CDR2 sequences are SGHRS and YFSETQ. V was trimmed by 6 bases and J by 2 bases, leaving 6 bases between them. The length of the CDR3 is 12 residues. The CDR3, as DNA: TGCGCCAGCAAGGGGCGCAATCAGCCCCAGCATTTT. Its translation is CASKGRNQPQHF.

The chain carries TRBV6-2 or TRBV6-3 and TRBJ2-7; 7 bases are a match to TRBD1. Germline-derived CDR1 and CDR2 are MNHEY and SVGEGT. This CDR3 spans 12 amino acids. The V segment lost 6 bases and the J segment 5 bases; nucleotides outside the gene matches: 4. CDR3 region: CASRTGIHEQYF. The CDR3 DNA follows: TGTGCCAGCAGGACAGGGATCCACGAGCAGTACTTC.

V is TRBV11-3 and J is TRBJ2-1; TRBD1 matches 7 bases. The CDR3 spans 14 residues. Germline values: CDR1 SGHNT, CDR2 YENEEA. J was trimmed by 3 bases and V by 3 bases; bases with no gene match: 2. The CDR3 sequence is CASSFGTDYNEQFF. The CDR3 DNA is TGTGCCAGCAGCTTTGGGACAGACTACAATGAGCAGTTCTTC.

With respect to this clonotype: This sequence may be a read error, since a much larger clone differs from it by one base. The genes are TRBV29-1 and TRBJ2-1; 16 bases are a match to TRBD2. The CDR3 covers 15 residues. Per germline, CDR1 SQVTM and CDR2 ANQGSEA. CDR3 residues: CIVKGTSGRDNEQFF. CDR3 DNA sequence: TGCATCGTGAAGGGGACTAGCGGGAGGGACAATGAGCAGTTCTTC.

This clonotype has more than one count but fewer than ten. CDR3 in DNA: TGTGCCAGCAGCCAAGAACTAGCGGGAGTTGCCCTAGCCAAAAACATTCAGTACTTC. This translates into CASSQELAGVALAKNIQYF. The rearrangement uses TRBV5-4 and TRBJ2-4, with 11 bases fitting TRBD2. The CDR3 covers 19 residues. The V gene end was trimmed by 4 bases and the J gene end by 0 bases; junction bases not matched to a gene: 12. Germline CDR1 is SGHNT and CDR2 is YYREEE (reference sequence).

As DNA, the CDR3 is TGTGCCAGCAGCAACGGGGCGGGACTAGCGACCTACAATGAGCAGTTCTTC. It codes for CASSNGAGLATYNEQFF. This rearrangement joins TRBV6-2 or TRBV6-3 to TRBJ2-1; 10 bases line up with TRBD2. The CDR3 has 17 amino acids. The V gene's germline CDR1 is MNHEY and CDR2 SVGEGT. The junction had 10 bases not matched to a gene; V was cut back by 6 bases and J by 2 bases.

J is TRBJ1-6 and V is TRBV7-6; D may be TRBD1 (5 bases). The V and J ends lost 1 base and 8 bases respectively, with 12 bases between them. Germline V gene sequence: CDR1 SGHVS, CDR2 FNYEAQ. The CDR3 totals 15 residues. In nucleotides, the CDR3 is TGTGCCAGCAGCTTAGGGGGGGGAGTTGATTCACCCCTCCACTTT. Translation: CASSLGGGVDSPLHF.

This clonotype showed up just a few times. The rearrangement uses TRBV13 and TRBJ1-3; unclear D gene. CDR1 is PRHDT, CDR2 FYEKMQ, per germline (reference sequence). The CDR3 totals 17 residues. Trimming stripped 0 bases from V and 0 bases from J, with 12 bases between. The CDR3 sequence: CASSLGLGDFSGNTIYF. The DNA of the CDR3 is TGTGCCAGCAGCTTAGGTCTTGGAGATTTCTCTGGAAACACCATATATTTT.

V usage is TRBV7-3 and J usage is TRBJ2-5, with D perhaps being TRBD1 or TRBD2 (5 bases each). This CDR3 is built from 14 residues. V lost 7 bases, J lost 3 bases, and 15 bases lay in between. From germline, CDR1 is SGHTA and CDR2 FQGTGA. CDR3 protein: CASIAGRMEETQYF. Here the CDR3 DNA reads TGTGCCAGCATCGCAGGGAGAATGGAAGAGACCCAGTACTTC.

This clonotype was seen at least ten times. The rearrangement uses TRBV27 and TRBJ2-3, with 7 bases fitting TRBD1. The CDR3 loop spans 14 amino acids. V was pared by 4 bases and J by 6 bases, with 7 bases of the junction left unmatched. Germline CDR1 is MNHEY and CDR2 is SMNVEV (reference sequence). The CDR3 bases are TGTGCCAGCAGTTCGGGACAGTATGCGGATACGCAGTATTTT. Its translation is CASSSGQYADTQYF.

The sample holds a few counts of this clonotype. V usage is TRBV27 and J usage is TRBJ1-5, with TRBD1 matching 9 bases. The CDR3 spans 16 residues. The V segment lost 6 bases and the J segment 7 bases; nucleotides outside the gene matches: 13. Germline V gene lookup returns CDR1 MNHEY and CDR2 SMNVEV (reference sequence). The CDR3 sequence: CASRKTGGGAGQPQHF. The CDR3 DNA sequence: TGTGCCAGCAGGAAAACAGGGGGCGGGGCGGGACAGCCCCAGCATTTT.

This clonotype was found a few times. The chain recombines TRBV7-9 with TRBJ1-5; weak D call: TRBD1 (5 bases). V lost 8 bases to trimming and J lost 2 bases, with 10 bases between them. This CDR3 is 13 amino acids long. The germline gives CDR1 SEHNR, CDR2 FQNEAQ (reference sequence). As DNA, the CDR3 is TGTGCCAGCGCACGGGGGGGCAATCAGCCCCAGCATTTT. Its translation: CASARGGNQPQHF.